The subject of this entry is one TCR beta chain. TCR beta CDR3 region amplification was performed from RNA transcripts. TCR CDR3 regions were first amplified by RT-PCR with HTBI primers. TCRdb called the multiplex PCR reads again in MiXCR, with one record for every CDR3 protein. The sample contains about 500,000 distinct CDR3 sequences, approximately 16% of which appear only once. This CDR3 has 17 residues. CDR1 and CDR2 (germline): SGHTA, FQGTGA. V dropped 5 bases and J dropped 4; count of bases not matched to a gene: 13. The data belong to a study of T cells in Graves' hyperthyroidism and ophthalmopathy. Clinical symptoms, serum thyroxine and TRAb, thyroid ultrasound and orbital computed tomography were used for the diagnoses. Using around 10 ml of fresh peripheral blood, PBMCs were prepared.

This rearrangement joins TRBV7-3 to TRBJ2-1; 8 bases match TRBD2. The sequence was collected from a woman under 40 with Graves' ophthalmopathy. The sample was blood. CDR3 region: CASSPSFAGGQYNEQFF. The CDR3 nucleotides are TGTGCCAGCAGCCCTTCTTTCGCGGGAGGTCAGTACAATGAGCAGTTCTTC.